Sequencing of this TCR beta chain was carried out in a study of a mutant IDH1 vaccine in newly diagnosed glioma. This table comes from immunoSEQ multiplex PCR, and its TCRdb copy is limited to in-frame clones, with some not included. The data show around 40,000 clones, over 80% seen once. Concerning this clone: Its target is unknown.

Study observations and caveats: Pseudoprogression seemingly bore no relation to changes in top peripheral T cell clonotypes.

This CDR3 is 18 amino acids long. Time point described: week 11, during vaccination. Vaccination comprised doses that each held 300 ug of mutant IDH1 20-mer peptide, plus topical imiquimod. Material: PBMCs, obtained from a glioma patient whose treatment included an IDH1 peptide vaccine. J is TRBJ2-4 and V is TRBV21-1; no check of the table's D call, TRBD2, against the DNA was made. TRBV21-1 is assigned pseudogene status. The receptor comes from a man in his forties or fifties with glioma. As DNA, the CDR3 is TGTGCCAGCAGCTCAAAGGGACTAGCGGGAGTGGCCAAAAACATTCAGTACTTC. Translation: CASSSKGLAGVAKNIQYF.